What follows are 3 T cell receptor beta chains derived from one specimen sequenced in a study of blood T cell repertoires in COVID-19 (dated by TCRdb to 2018 to 2021). Receptor amplification or capture employed the immunoSEQ multiplex PCR assay. In its TCRdb copy, this immuneACCESS table keeps in-frame sequences only and misses some clones. Where compared with another copy, unresolved V genes explain less than half of these, and the others have no known cause. The sample table lists 250,000 or so clones, almost 90% of them with a count of one. The ten largest clones take up 2% to 2.5% of the sample. Input material: peripheral blood. These receptors were obtained from a woman in her fifties or sixties with COVID-19, enrolled during active disease.

The chain joins TRBV7-3 to TRBJ2-3; TRBD1 matches at 8 bases. V lost 4 bases to trimming and J lost 5 bases; unmatched junction nucleotides: 14. Germline V gives CDR1 SGHTA, CDR2 FQGTGA. This CDR3 spans 17 amino acids. This chain's CDR3 is CASSSQMGQGARDTQYF. CDR3 coding DNA: TGTGCCAGCAGCTCCCAGATGGGGCAGGGGGCGAGAGATACGCAGTATTTT.

This clone was found a few times. The chain is built from TRBV5-4 and TRBJ1-3; no definite D call. Trimming removed 2 bases from V and 2 bases from J, with 11 bases in between. CDR3 length: 15 amino acids. Looked up from germline, CDR1 is SGHNT and CDR2 is YYREEE (reference sequence). The CDR3, as DNA: TGTGCCAGCAGCTTAGCCGGGAACGCTGGAAACACCATATATTTT. Translating it yields CASSLAGNAGNTIYF.

This chain links TRBV15 with TRBJ1-5; the D gene is possibly TRBD1 (6 bases). This CDR3 region has 15 residues. Trimming pared 1 base from V and 4 bases from J, leaving 11 bases between. CDR1 and CDR2 (germline): LNHNV, YYDKDF (reference sequence). The CDR3 nucleotides are TGTGCCACCAGCAGAGCTGGACAGCTGAATCAGCCCCAGCATTTT. This codes for CATSRAGQLNQPQHF. The variable domain in full, completed from reference TRBV15 and TRBJ1-5, reads DAMVIQNPRYQVTQFGKPVTLSCSQTLNHNVMYWYQQKSSQAPKLLFHYYDKDFNNEADTPDNFQSRRPNTSFCFLDIRSPGLGDTAMYLCATSRAGQLNQPQHFGDGTRLSIL.